This TCR beta chain was sequenced during a study of blood T cell repertoires in COVID-19. On the study more broadly: T cells, B-cell-depleted T cells, or PBMCs provided the cDNA or gDNA that served as material.

Trimming cost V 3 bases and J 3 bases, with 18 bases left between them. CDR1 SGHTS and CDR2 YDEGEE come from the germline V gene. The CDR3 covers 16 residues. Cohorts were assigned according to the clinical history that participants reported. Within 2 weeks of study entry, exposed participants had contacted a PCR-confirmed or clinician-diagnosed COVID-19 case. Method: immunoSEQ multiplex PCR; TCRdb's copy keeps in-frame clones and lacks some. Of 250,000 or so clones listed, 83% are singletons. This clone came up once. The source of this sequence is a woman aged 40 to 50 who had been exposed to COVID-19. The V and J genes are TRBV5-8 and TRBJ1-1, with D perhaps TRBD1 (5 bases). The sequencing sample was made of PBMCs or T cells enriched from blood (not recorded which). The CDR3: CASSYSIRVRDTEAFF. CDR3 bases: TGTGCCAGCAGCTACTCCATTCGGGTCAGGGACACTGAAGCTTTCTTT.